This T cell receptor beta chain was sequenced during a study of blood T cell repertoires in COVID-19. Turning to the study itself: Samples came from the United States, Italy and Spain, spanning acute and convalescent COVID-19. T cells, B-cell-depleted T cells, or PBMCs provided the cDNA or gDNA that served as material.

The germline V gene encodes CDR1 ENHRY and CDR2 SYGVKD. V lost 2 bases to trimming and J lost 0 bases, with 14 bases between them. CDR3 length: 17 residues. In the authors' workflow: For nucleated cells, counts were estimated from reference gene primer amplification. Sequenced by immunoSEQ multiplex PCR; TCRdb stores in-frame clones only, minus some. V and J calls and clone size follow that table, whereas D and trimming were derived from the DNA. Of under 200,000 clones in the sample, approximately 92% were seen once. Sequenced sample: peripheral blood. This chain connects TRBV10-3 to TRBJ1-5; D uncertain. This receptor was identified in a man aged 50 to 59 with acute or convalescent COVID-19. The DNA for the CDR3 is TGTGCCATCAGTGAGGGGCAGACAATTTATAGCAATCAGCCCCAGCATTTT. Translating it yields CAISEGQTIYSNQPQHF.